The next 14 T cell receptor beta chains were all read from a single sample in a study of T-cell memory formation after mild COVID-19. TCRdb fed the 5' RACE reads into MiXCR, producing one record per CDR3 protein. Of under 110,000 distinct CDR3 sequences detected, approximately 13% appear once; the ten largest clones hold around 26%. The source material was PBMCs or a T cell subset sorted from them (not recorded which). The receptors here all came from an adult woman who had mild COVID-19 (a few samples of this study predate the infection). Cell type and time point are not known.

V and J are TRBV28 and TRBJ2-1, with D perhaps matching TRBD1 or TRBD2 (5 bases each). This CDR3 has 17 residues. Germline loops: CDR1 MDHEN, CDR2 SYDVKM. V shed 11 bases and J shed 2 bases, with 25 bases lying between them. The CDR3 DNA reads TGTGCCGTCCATGGCCGGGGCCTAGTAGGTCCCTACAATGAGCAGTTCTTC. Amino acid sequence: CAVHGRGLVGPYNEQFF.

The rearrangement uses TRBV4-1 and TRBJ2-5, with TRBD2 as a possible D gene (6 bases). Germline CDR1 and CDR2: MGHRA and YSYEKL. Trimming took 0 bases from V and 1 from J, leaving 12 bases between them. CDR3 length equals 16 residues. The CDR3 DNA is TGCGCCAGCAGCCAAGATCCGGGACTCCGCCAAGAGACCCAGTACTTC. It translates to CASSQDPGLRQETQYF.

This clonotype occurred a few times. The chain has TRBV7-9 and TRBJ1-2; 8 bases map to TRBD1. With V trimmed by 8 bases and J by 6 bases, 8 bases remained unmatched. The CDR3 length is 13 residues. Per germline, CDR1 SEHNR and CDR2 FQNEAQ (reference sequence). CDR3 DNA sequence: TGTGCCAGCGGCGAACAGGGGGGAGATGGCTACACCTTC. The encoded protein is CASGEQGGDGYTF.

The chain couples TRBV4-3 to TRBJ2-1; 7 bases agree with TRBD2. The V gene's germline CDR1 is LGHNA and CDR2 YSLEER. The CDR3 consists of 16 residues. J gave up 4 bases and V 0 bases, and 6 bases lay outside the gene matches. The CDR3 nucleotides read TGCGCCAGCAGCCAAGAATTAGCTAGCGGATACAATGAGCAGTTCTTC. This gives the protein CASSQELASGYNEQFF.

This clonotype was observed a few times. This sequence joins TRBV5-1 and TRBJ2-3; the D call may be TRBD1 or TRBD2 (5 bases each). Deletions cut 3 bases from V and 4 bases from J, with 15 bases between. Per germline, CDR1 SGHRS and CDR2 YFSETQ. This CDR3 comprises 15 residues. This CDR3 reads CASSSSGTGADTQYF. The CDR3 DNA sequence: TGCGCCAGCAGCTCCTCCGGGACGGGCGCAGATACGCAGTATTTT.

This clonotype was detected a few times. This chain uses TRBV9 with TRBJ1-5; weak D call: TRBD1 (5 bases). There are 15 residues in the CDR3. V was pared by 0 bases and J by 5 bases, with 12 bases between. Germline V gives CDR1 SGDLS, CDR2 YYNGEE. The CDR3 bases are TGTGCCAGCAGCGTAGAAGGGACGAAATATCAGCCCCAGCATTTT. Residues: CASSVEGTKYQPQHF. Complete variable domain (other parts from reference TRBV9 and TRBJ1-5): DSGVTQTPKHLITATGQRVTLRCSPRSGDLSVYWYQQSLDQGLQFLIQYYNGEERAKGNILERFSAQQFPDLHSELNLSSLELGDSALYFCASSVEGTKYQPQHFGDGTRLSIL.

This clonotype was found a few times. The chain has TRBV28 and TRBJ1-6; D unclear. The germline gives CDR1 MDHEN, CDR2 SYDVKM. Deletions cut 7 bases from V and 10 bases from J, with 14 bases between. The CDR3 loop spans 13 amino acids. The CDR3 region has the DNA TGTGCCAGCAAGGAGCTGCATAGCTCACCCCTCCACTTT. This codes for CASKELHSSPLHF.

This clonotype was counted ten times or more. The chain carries TRBV15 and TRBJ2-1, with D unclear. Germline values: CDR1 LNHNV, CDR2 YYDKDF (reference sequence). This CDR3 region has 13 residues. Trimming removed 0 bases from V and 7 bases from J, with 7 bases in between. The CDR3 coding sequence is TGTGCCACCAGCAGAGACTCCCGGAATGAGCAGTTCTTC. It is translated as CATSRDSRNEQFF.

This clonotype was recorded a few times. This chain uses TRBV3-1 with TRBJ2-2; D could derive from TRBD1 or TRBD2 (5 bases each). The CDR3 runs 19 residues. Germline V gives CDR1 LGHDT, CDR2 YNNKEL (reference sequence). The V end lost 0 bases, the J end lost 1 base, and 18 bases lay between the germline ends. The CDR3 DNA is TGTGCCAGCAGCCAAGATCTGGCCGGGACCTGGGGGAACACCGGGGAGCTGTTTTTT. This encodes CASSQDLAGTWGNTGELFF.

The chain uses TRBV7-9 and TRBJ2-7; D might be TRBD1 (6 bases). This CDR3 region has 14 residues. Germline V gene sequence: CDR1 SEHNR, CDR2 FQNEAQ (reference sequence). Trimming cost V 7 bases and J 1 base, with 14 bases left between them. CDR3 sequence reads: CASTGTSTSYEQYF. Here the CDR3 DNA reads TGTGCCAGCACTGGGACATCGACATCCTACGAGCAGTACTTC.

This clonotype was seen a few times. Written as DNA, the CDR3 is TGTGCCAGCAGCTTACCCTCCTACAATGAGCAGTTCTTC. It yields the protein CASSLPSYNEQFF. The gene calls are TRBV7-9 and TRBJ2-1; no definite D call. The V and J ends lost 2 bases and 0 bases respectively, with 2 bases between them. This CDR3 is 13 amino acids long. Germline V CDR1 and CDR2: SEHNR, FQNEAQ (reference sequence).

This clonotype was picked up many times. The CDR3 bases are TGCAGTGCTAGAGCCCAGCCGAACACTGAAGCTTTCTTT. Its translation: CSARAQPNTEAFF. The chain has TRBV20-1 and TRBJ1-1; D remains ambiguous. The germline V and J ends were trimmed by 1 base and 1 base, with 7 bases remaining between them. The V gene's germline CDR1 is DFQATT and CDR2 SNEGSKA (reference sequence). This CDR3 is 13 amino acids long.

This clonotype was seen a few times. This chain joins TRBV12-3 or TRBV12-4 and TRBJ2-7; the match to TRBD2 covers 10 bases. V trimming: 3 bases; J trimming: 3 bases; junction bases outside the gene matches: 14. The CDR3 runs 18 residues. CDR3 sequence reads: CASSLGLAGEGRHYEQYF. CDR3 coding DNA: TGTGCCAGCAGTTTGGGTCTAGCGGGAGAAGGGCGTCACTACGAGCAGTACTTC.

The chain uses TRBV12-3 or TRBV12-4 and TRBJ1-1; D gene uncertain. The CDR3 totals 13 residues. The ends were cut back, 7 bases at V and 2 bases at J, with 11 bases in the middle. The CDR3 DNA reads TGTGCCAGCACCCAGAGAGGAAACACTGAAGCTTTCTTT. This encodes CASTQRGNTEAFF.